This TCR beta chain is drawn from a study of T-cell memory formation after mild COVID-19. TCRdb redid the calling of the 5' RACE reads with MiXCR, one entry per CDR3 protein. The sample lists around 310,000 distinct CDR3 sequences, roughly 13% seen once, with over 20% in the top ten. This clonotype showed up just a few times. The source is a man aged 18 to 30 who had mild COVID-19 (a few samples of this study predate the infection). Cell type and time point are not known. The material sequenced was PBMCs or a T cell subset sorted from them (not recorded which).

The CDR3 coding sequence is TGTGCCAGCACCCAAGGGACTAGCGGGGGGGTTGAGCAGTTCTTC. This encodes CASTQGTSGGVEQFF. V gene TRBV12-3 or TRBV12-4 combines with J gene TRBJ2-1; 16 positions match TRBD2. J gave up 9 bases and V 7 bases, and 6 bases lay outside the gene matches. The CDR3 sequence is 15 residues long.